One TCR beta chain is described in this entry. CDR3 length: 13 residues. CDR1 and CDR2 from the germline V gene are SGHRS and YFSETQ. V lost 4 bases to trimming and J lost 3 bases; unmatched junction nucleotides: 3. This sample is part of a study of cytomegalovirus exposure and HLA in healthy donors. Use of 60 Vbeta and 13 Jbeta primers characterized the PCR. Sequencing was performed with immunoSEQ multiplex PCR; in TCRdb, only in-frame clones are kept and a portion is missing. The sample lists over 150,000 clones; roughly 78% were seen once. This rearrangement joins TRBV5-1 to TRBJ2-7, with 8 bases that match TRBD1. Sequencing used PBMCs. This TCR came from a woman aged 50 to 60 in good health and CMV-seropositive. The CDR3 protein is CASSAGTGYEQYF. The CDR3 DNA is TGCGCCAGCAGCGCCGGGACAGGCTACGAGCAGTACTTC.